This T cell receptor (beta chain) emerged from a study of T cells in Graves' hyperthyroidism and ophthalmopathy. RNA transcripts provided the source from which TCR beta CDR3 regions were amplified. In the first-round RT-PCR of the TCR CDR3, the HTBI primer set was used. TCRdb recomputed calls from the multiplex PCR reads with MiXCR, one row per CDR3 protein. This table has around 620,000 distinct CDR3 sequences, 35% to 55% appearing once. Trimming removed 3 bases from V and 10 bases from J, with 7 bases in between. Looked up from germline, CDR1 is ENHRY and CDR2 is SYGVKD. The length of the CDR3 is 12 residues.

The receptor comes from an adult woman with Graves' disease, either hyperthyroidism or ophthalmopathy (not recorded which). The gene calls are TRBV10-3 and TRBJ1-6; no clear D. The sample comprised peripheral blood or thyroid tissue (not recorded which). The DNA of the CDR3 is TGTGCCATCAGTGAATACCCCTCACCCCTCCACTTT. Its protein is CAISEYPSPLHF.